This T cell receptor beta chain comes out of a study of shared clonotypes between healthy human individuals. V dropped 6 bases and J dropped 0 bases, with 14 bases sitting between them. The CDR3 is 15 amino acids. Germline lookup yields CDR1 MDHEN and CDR2 SYDVKM. The repertoire was sequenced with immunoSEQ multiplex PCR; TCRdb's copy has only in-frame clones and lacks some. The sample gives about 480,000 clones, nearly 80% of which show up once; around an eighth is in the top ten. This clone appeared once. The rearrangement joins TRBV28 to TRBJ2-5; D unresolved. The receptor was isolated from a woman aged 40 to 50 in good health. Some clones in this sample may be carry-over from other donors' samples. The sequenced sample was PBMCs. The CDR3 region has the DNA TGTGCCAGCAGCGACCGTCGGCAGTACCAAGAGACCCAGTACTTC. Protein product: CASSDRRQYQETQYF.